This T cell receptor beta chain originates from a study of blood T cell repertoires in COVID-19. In the study overall: T cells, B-cell-depleted T cells, or PBMCs supplied cDNA or gDNA.

Trimming stripped 5 bases from V and 5 bases from J, with 16 bases between. This CDR3 spans 15 amino acids. Germline V CDR1 and CDR2: SGHRS, YFSETQ. Authors' methods: Reference gene primer amplification gave estimated nucleated cell counts. TCRdb keeps only in-frame clones here, not all; method: immunoSEQ multiplex PCR. V, J and clone size reflect that table, while D and trimming were determined from the DNA. The sample contains approximately 400,000 clones, about 88% of which appear only once. Recruits, aged roughly 18 to 95 years, lived in under 25 US areas. Participants were placed into cohorts based on the clinical history they reported.

Sequencing was carried out using PBMCs or T cells enriched from blood (not recorded which). The clonotype was recovered from a young woman who had recovered from COVID-19. The rearrangement uses TRBV5-1 and TRBJ1-4; possibly TRBD1 for D (5 bases). The CDR3 DNA is TGCGCCAGCAGAACCTACGGACAACCGAATGAAAAACTGTTTTTT. Translating gives CASRTYGQPNEKLFF. Supplemented by reference TRBV5-1 and TRBJ1-4, the full variable domain reads KAGVTQTPRYLIKTRGQQVTLSCSPISGHRSVSWYQQTPGQGLQFLFEYFSETQRNKGNFPGRFSGRQFSNSRSEMNVSTLELGDSALYLCASRTYGQPNEKLFFGSGTQLSVL.